This TCR beta chain was captured by sequencing in a study of blood T cell repertoires in COVID-19. Across the whole study: COVID-19 samples, acute and convalescent, were from the United States, Italy and Spain.

The germline V gene has CDR1 GTSNPN and CDR2 SVGIG (reference sequence). V was clipped by 2 bases and J by 5 bases, with 15 bases between them. The CDR3 has 14 residues. Original processing methods: It was from reference gene primer amplification that nucleated cell counts were estimated. Sequencing used immunoSEQ multiplex PCR; TCRdb keeps in-frame clones, though not all of them. That table furnishes V, J and clone size, whereas the DNA furnished D and trimming. The sample consists of roughly 130,000 clones, about nine tenths of them appearing once. This sequence originates from a man aged 35 to 55 with acute or convalescent COVID-19. J is TRBJ1-2 and V is TRBV30; the D gene is possibly TRBD1 (6 bases). Specimen: peripheral blood. The CDR3 is CAWSREQRGYGYTF. The CDR3 region has the DNA TGTGCCTGGAGTAGGGAACAGAGGGGGTATGGCTACACCTTC.